The rows below give T cell receptor beta chains drawn from one sample of a study of blood T cell repertoires in COVID-19. Only in-frame clones appear in the TCRdb table, and some are missing; sequencing was by immunoSEQ multiplex PCR. The sample carries around 65,000 clones, roughly four fifths recorded once. The sample comprised peripheral blood. These receptor sequences come from a human donor in a cohort sampled during active COVID-19. Each CDR3 is given with its conserved first and last residue. The order of the fields is D gene, V gene, clone size, J gene, CDR3 protein, CDR3 DNA. D genes are given only for firm matches. The size entry is marked missing in some rows and otherwise reads once, few, many or a size class.

D gene: .; V gene: TRBV27; clone size: .; J gene: TRBJ2-3; CDR3 protein: CASSWVASTDTQYF; CDR3 DNA: TGTGCCAGCAGTTGGGTAGCGTCCACAGATACGCAGTATTTT
D gene: .; V gene: TRBV2; clone size: .; J gene: TRBJ2-7; CDR3 protein: CASSAGGRGSSYEQYF; CDR3 DNA: TGTGCCAGCAGTGCCGGGGGGCGGGGGTCCTCCTACGAGCAGTACTTC
D gene: TRBD1; V gene: TRBV7-2; clone size: once; J gene: TRBJ2-5; CDR3 protein: CASSLLTGRETQYF; CDR3 DNA: TGTGCCAGCAGTCTTTTGACAGGGCGAGAGACCCAGTACTTC
D gene: TRBD1; V gene: TRBV4-1; clone size: .; J gene: TRBJ1-5; CDR3 protein: CASSQGGRGRLNQPQHF; CDR3 DNA: TGCGCCAGCAGCCAAGGGGGCAGGGGGCGTCTCAATCAGCCCCAGCATTTT
D gene: .; V gene: TRBV30; clone size: .; J gene: TRBJ1-1; CDR3 protein: CAWSSAREAFF; CDR3 DNA: TGTGCCTGGAGTTCCGCCAGGGAAGCTTTCTTT
D gene: .; V gene: TRBV19; clone size: .; J gene: TRBJ1-3; CDR3 protein: CASSIDLSGNTIYF; CDR3 DNA: TGTGCCAGTAGTATAGATCTCTCTGGAAACACCATATATTTT
D gene: .; V gene: TRBV5-4; clone size: .; J gene: TRBJ2-2; CDR3 protein: CASSFGTLGGTGELFF; CDR3 DNA: TGTGCCAGCAGCTTTGGGACCCTGGGGGGCACCGGGGAGCTGTTTTTT
D gene: .; V gene: TRBV7-9; clone size: few; J gene: TRBJ1-1; CDR3 protein: CASSLGRLNTEAFF; CDR3 DNA: TGTGCCAGCAGCCTAGGTCGGTTGAACACTGAAGCTTTCTTT
D gene: TRBD2; V gene: TRBV11-2; clone size: .; J gene: TRBJ2-1; CDR3 protein: CASSLAARGAYNEQFF; CDR3 DNA: TGTGCCAGCAGCTTAGCCGCGCGGGGGGCCTACAATGAGCAGTTCTTC
D gene: TRBD1; V gene: TRBV5-1; clone size: .; J gene: TRBJ2-7; CDR3 protein: CASSSGQGTEQYF; CDR3 DNA: TGCGCCAGCAGCTCGGGACAGGGGACCGAGCAGTACTTC
D gene: .; V gene: TRBV11-3; clone size: .; J gene: TRBJ2-2; CDR3 protein: CASSLTRVGELFF; CDR3 DNA: TGTGCCAGCAGCTTAACTCGTGTCGGGGAGCTGTTTTTT
D gene: TRBD1; V gene: TRBV7-2; clone size: .; J gene: TRBJ1-5; CDR3 protein: CASSHTGAYSNQPQHF; CDR3 DNA: TGTGCCAGCAGCCACACAGGGGCCTATAGCAATCAGCCCCAGCATTTT
D gene: .; V gene: TRBV30; clone size: .; J gene: TRBJ1-1; CDR3 protein: CAWSVTAFTEAFF; CDR3 DNA: TGTGCCTGGAGTGTAACCGCGTTCACTGAAGCTTTCTTT
D gene: TRBD2; V gene: TRBV9; clone size: .; J gene: TRBJ2-5; CDR3 protein: CASSPGTSGETQYF; CDR3 DNA: TGTGCCAGCAGCCCCGGGACTAGCGGAGAGACCCAGTACTTC
D gene: .; V gene: TRBV2; clone size: .; J gene: TRBJ1-5; CDR3 protein: CASSEGGGRQPQHF; CDR3 DNA: TGTGCCAGCAGTGAAGGGGGGGGCAGGCAGCCCCAGCATTTT
D gene: .; V gene: TRBV12-3/TRBV12-4; clone size: few; J gene: TRBJ2-7; CDR3 protein: CASTRRGLEQYF; CDR3 DNA: TGTGCCAGCACCCGCCGAGGACTTGAGCAGTACTTC
D gene: .; V gene: TRBV28; clone size: once; J gene: TRBJ1-2; CDR3 protein: CASSGVNYGYTF; CDR3 DNA: TGTGCCAGCAGCGGGGTTAACTATGGCTACACCTTC
D gene: TRBD1; V gene: TRBV10-3; clone size: once; J gene: TRBJ1-6; CDR3 protein: CAQDRTGANSYNSPLHF; CDR3 DNA: TGTGCCCAGGACAGGACAGGGGCTAACTCCTATAATTCACCCCTCCACTTT
D gene: TRBD1; V gene: TRBV15; clone size: .; J gene: TRBJ1-2; CDR3 protein: CATSTEGTGFGYTF; CDR3 DNA: TGTGCCACCAGCACTGAGGGGACAGGGTTCGGCTACACCTTC
D gene: TRBD1; V gene: TRBV5-1; clone size: .; J gene: TRBJ1-2; CDR3 protein: CASSWKDRGQGGYTF; CDR3 DNA: TGCGCCAGCAGCTGGAAGGACAGGGGGCAGGGTGGCTACACCTTC
D gene: .; V gene: TRBV2; clone size: .; J gene: TRBJ2-7; CDR3 protein: CASSEVKQGPYEQYF; CDR3 DNA: TGTGCCAGCAGTGAAGTAAAGCAGGGCCCCTACGAGCAGTACTTC
D gene: .; V gene: TRBV18; clone size: .; J gene: TRBJ1-6; CDR3 protein: CASSLPVGGGNSPLHF; CDR3 DNA: TGTGCCAGCTCACTGCCTGTAGGGGGGGGAAATTCACCCCTCCACTTT
D gene: TRBD1; V gene: TRBV7-6; clone size: .; J gene: TRBJ2-1; CDR3 protein: CASSLVSGQGHNEQFF; CDR3 DNA: TGTGCCAGCAGCTTAGTTTCAGGACAGGGCCACAATGAGCAGTTCTTC
D gene: TRBD2; V gene: TRBV28; clone size: .; J gene: TRBJ2-7; CDR3 protein: CASKSWGGGSYEQYF; CDR3 DNA: TGTGCCAGCAAATCATGGGGCGGGGGCTCCTACGAGCAGTACTTC
D gene: .; V gene: TRBV5-8; clone size: once; J gene: TRBJ1-5; CDR3 protein: CASSLSGQRGQPQHF; CDR3 DNA: TGTGCCAGCAGCTTGAGCGGACAGCGGGGTCAGCCCCAGCATTTT
D gene: .; V gene: TRBV4-1; clone size: few; J gene: TRBJ1-5; CDR3 protein: CASSRILGDQPQHF; CDR3 DNA: TGCGCCAGCAGCCGCATCTTAGGGGATCAGCCCCAGCATTTT
D gene: .; V gene: TRBV14; clone size: .; J gene: TRBJ2-4; CDR3 protein: CASSQEAGAKNIQYF; CDR3 DNA: TGTGCCAGCAGCCAAGAGGCCGGGGCCAAAAACATTCAGTACTTC
D gene: TRBD1; V gene: TRBV5-1; clone size: .; J gene: TRBJ1-3; CDR3 protein: CASSWGQGDSGNTIYF; CDR3 DNA: TGCGCCAGCAGCTGGGGACAGGGGGACTCTGGAAACACCATATATTTT
D gene: TRBD1; V gene: TRBV28; clone size: .; J gene: TRBJ1-2; CDR3 protein: CASSYRGNYGYTF; CDR3 DNA: TGTGCCAGCAGTTACAGGGGTAACTATGGCTACACCTTC
D gene: .; V gene: TRBV4-1; clone size: .; J gene: TRBJ1-5; CDR3 protein: CASSQEGLGGYQPQHF; CDR3 DNA: TGCGCCAGCAGCCAAGAAGGTCTGGGGGGGTATCAGCCCCAGCATTTT
D gene: .; V gene: TRBV4-3; clone size: .; J gene: TRBJ1-3; CDR3 protein: CASSQLTGGIGNTIYF; CDR3 DNA: TGCGCCAGCAGCCAGCTGACCGGGGGAATTGGAAACACCATATATTTT
D gene: TRBD1; V gene: TRBV12-3/TRBV12-4; clone size: .; J gene: TRBJ1-2; CDR3 protein: CASSPDRGLGYTF; CDR3 DNA: TGTGCCAGCAGTCCGGACAGGGGGCTTGGCTACACCTTC
D gene: .; V gene: TRBV12-5; clone size: .; J gene: TRBJ2-7; CDR3 protein: CASGLGRTGEQYF; CDR3 DNA: TGTGCTAGTGGTTTGGGACGGACGGGGGAGCAGTACTTC
D gene: TRBD2; V gene: TRBV18; clone size: .; J gene: TRBJ2-7; CDR3 protein: CASSPLAGDPYEQYF; CDR3 DNA: TGTGCCAGCTCACCGCTAGCGGGGGACCCCTACGAGCAGTACTTC
D gene: .; V gene: TRBV7-2; clone size: .; J gene: TRBJ1-4; CDR3 protein: CASSLVGQGATNEKLFF; CDR3 DNA: TGTGCCAGCAGCTTAGTGGGTCAGGGTGCAACTAATGAAAAACTGTTTTTT
D gene: .; V gene: TRBV15; clone size: .; J gene: TRBJ2-1; CDR3 protein: CATSRDIGANEQFF; CDR3 DNA: TGTGCCACCAGCAGAGATATAGGGGCGAATGAGCAGTTCTTC
D gene: TRBD2; V gene: TRBV4-1; clone size: once; J gene: TRBJ2-2; CDR3 protein: CASRQVGTTKTGELFF; CDR3 DNA: TGCGCCAGCCGGCAGGTGGGGACTACTAAAACTGGGGAGCTGTTTTTT
D gene: TRBD1; V gene: TRBV7-9; clone size: .; J gene: TRBJ1-2; CDR3 protein: CASNAGQGYGYTF; CDR3 DNA: TGTGCCAGCAACGCGGGACAGGGGTATGGCTACACCTTC
D gene: TRBD1; V gene: TRBV6-2/TRBV6-3; clone size: .; J gene: TRBJ1-2; CDR3 protein: CASSLTQGSGGYTF; CDR3 DNA: TGTGCCAGCAGTTTAACACAGGGGAGCGGCGGCTACACCTTC
D gene: TRBD2; V gene: TRBV9; clone size: .; J gene: TRBJ2-1; CDR3 protein: CASSPYRLAGDNEQFF; CDR3 DNA: TGTGCCAGCAGCCCCTACCGACTAGCGGGGGACAATGAGCAGTTCTTC
D gene: .; V gene: TRBV5-1; clone size: .; J gene: TRBJ2-5; CDR3 protein: CASSLRGQGQQETQYF; CDR3 DNA: TGCGCCAGCAGCTTGAGGGGCCAGGGGCAACAAGAGACCCAGTACTTC
D gene: .; V gene: TRBV4-2; clone size: .; J gene: TRBJ1-4; CDR3 protein: CASSQDKAGFNEKLFF; CDR3 DNA: TGTGCCAGCAGCCAAGATAAGGCGGGGTTTAATGAAAAACTGTTTTTT
D gene: .; V gene: TRBV11-2; clone size: few; J gene: TRBJ2-2; CDR3 protein: CASSLAGGELFF; CDR3 DNA: TGTGCCAGCAGCTTAGCCGGCGGGGAGCTGTTTTTT
D gene: .; V gene: TRBV7-9; clone size: .; J gene: TRBJ2-5; CDR3 protein: CASSPPEQAQETQYF; CDR3 DNA: TGTGCCAGCAGCCCCCCCGAACAGGCCCAAGAGACCCAGTACTTC